Below are 26 T cell receptor beta chains sequenced from a single sample in a study of blood T cells in healthy people across ages. A J-beta primer mix and a sample-barcoded 5' primer were used in a second PCR of roughly 7 to 12 cycles. MiXCR, run by TCRdb on the 5' RACE reads, gives a single entry per CDR3 protein. Of about 1,500,000 distinct CDR3 sequences listed, approximately 30% are singletons. Source material: blood. Every receptor here comes from a woman aged 30 to 39 in good health.

The count of this clonotype is one. The gene calls are TRBV6-5 and TRBJ2-3; unclear D gene. Deletions cut 11 bases from V and 0 bases from J, with 15 bases between. This CDR3 has 14 residues. Germline-derived CDR1 and CDR2 are MNHEY and SVGAGI. DNA of the CDR3: TGTGCCTGCCGCAATCACGCCAGCACAGATACGCAGTATTTT. As protein: CACRNHASTDTQYF.

Turning to this clonotype: One end of the junction varies from germline; a read error may be responsible. The chain links TRBV10-3 to TRBJ2-5; 12 positions agree with TRBD2. CDR1 is ENHRY, CDR2 SYGVKD, per germline. The CDR3 runs 17 residues. CDR3 sequence reads: CTISADSTSGGSETQYF. The CDR3 DNA sequence: TGTACCATCAGTGCGGATTCGACTAGCGGGGGATCTGAGACCCAGTACTTC.

The table lists this clonotype with many counts. The chain is built from TRBV7-9 and TRBJ1-2; unclear D gene. Trimming cost V 1 base and J 8 bases, with 8 bases left between them. CDR3 length: 12 amino acids. CDR1 SEHNR and CDR2 FQNEAQ come from the germline V gene (reference sequence). The DNA for the CDR3 is TGTGCCAGCAGCTTAGGTCCGGACGGCTACACCTTC. Encoded protein: CASSLGPDGYTF.

This rearrangement joins TRBV7-2 to TRBJ2-3; D is tentatively TRBD1 or TRBD2 (6 bases each). Germline V CDR1 and CDR2: SGHTA, FQGNSA. Deletions cut 0 bases from V and 2 bases from J, with 18 bases between. This CDR3 spans 18 amino acids. CDR3 bases: TGTGCCAGCAGCTTAGCGTTCAGCGGAGGGGGAACCACAGATACGCAGTATTTT. Translating gives CASSLAFSGGGTTDTQYF.

The J gene is TRBJ1-1, the V gene TRBV2; tentative D call: TRBD1 (5 bases). Deletions cut 4 bases from V and 4 bases from J, with 16 bases between. The V gene's germline CDR1 is SNHLY and CDR2 FYNNEI. The CDR3 is made up of 15 amino acids. The CDR3 DNA sequence: TGTGCCAGCAGTGGGCCGGGTAGCGGGGGCACTGAAGCTTTCTTT. Residues: CASSGPGSGGTEAFF.

A few counts support this clonotype. The chain uses TRBV5-5 and TRBJ1-5, with D hard to call. The CDR3 length is 12 residues. Germline V gives CDR1 SGHKS, CDR2 YYEKEE (reference sequence). V lost 4 bases and J lost 8, with 10 bases in between. This chain's CDR3 is CASSDDREPQHF. The CDR3 nucleotides read TGTGCCAGCAGCGACGATAGGGAGCCCCAGCATTTT.

The sample holds a few counts of this clonotype. The J gene is TRBJ2-5, the V gene TRBV20-1; 8 bases map to TRBD2. The J call may be faulty, since TRBJ2-7 better matches the DNA end. The CDR3 is 13 amino acids. Germline V CDR1 and CDR2: DFQATT, SNEGSKA (reference sequence). The CDR3 sequence is CSARIGAGGEQYF. In DNA, the CDR3 is TGCAGTGCTAGGATTGGGGCGGGAGGCGAGCAGTACTTC.

This chain uses TRBV20-1 with TRBJ2-1; 9 nucleotides line up with TRBD1. CDR1 is DFQATT, CDR2 SNEGSKA, per germline (reference sequence). The V and J ends lost 6 bases and 5 bases, in that order; junction bases with no gene match: 11. The CDR3 consists of 15 residues. The CDR3 loop reads CSASGAGQGHNEQFF. CDR3 nucleotides: TGCAGTGCGAGTGGGGCGGGACAGGGACACAATGAGCAGTTCTTC.

This clonotype was observed at least ten times. This chain uses TRBV12-3 or TRBV12-4 with TRBJ2-3; TRBD1 might be the D (6 bases). Trimming removed 7 bases at V and 6 bases at J, with 17 bases between. The CDR3 loop spans 14 amino acids. In DNA, the CDR3 is TGTGCCAGCAAGGGGGAGCGGATGATGGATACGCAGTATTTT. It yields the protein CASKGERMMDTQYF.

This clonotype occurred many times. The rearrangement joins TRBV7-9 to TRBJ2-5; D gene ambiguous. From germline, CDR1 is SEHNR and CDR2 FQNEAQ (reference sequence). The CDR3 has 14 residues. Trimming left V 1 base short and J 0 bases short, with 6 bases between. The CDR3 region has the DNA TGTGCCAGCAGCTTAGATACAGACCAAGAGACCCAGTACTTC. Translation: CASSLDTDQETQYF.

A word on this clonotype: One junction end does not reproduce the germline sequence, and a read error may be involved. This chain links TRBV18 with TRBJ1-2; 7 bases align to TRBD1. The CDR3 contains 15 residues. Germline lookup yields CDR1 KGHSH and CDR2 LQKENI. The CDR3 loop is CASSQGSGTDYGYTF. For the CDR3, the DNA is TGTGCGAGCTCACAAGGCTCAGGGACAGACTATGGCTACACCTTC.

The table lists this clonotype with a few counts. This chain links TRBV5-5 with TRBJ1-4, with TRBD1 matching 10 bases. Germline trimming cut 4 bases from V and 6 bases from J; bases unmatched to any gene: 6. Germline V CDR1 and CDR2: SGHKS, YYEKEE (reference sequence). The CDR3 consists of 15 residues. The CDR3, as DNA: TGTGCCAGCAGCCGACCAGGGACAGGGGATGAAAAACTGTTTTTT. It codes for CASSRPGTGDEKLFF.

This chain uses TRBV29-1 with TRBJ1-4; unclear D gene. Trimming removed 7 bases at V and 7 bases at J, with 19 bases between. The CDR3 has 14 residues. The germline CDR1 and CDR2 sequences are SQVTM and ANQGSEA. CDR3 DNA: TGCAGCGCCCTTAGAGGATCAGGATCTGAAAAACTGTTTTTT. This encodes CSALRGSGSEKLFF.

This clonotype was counted only a few times. The CDR3, as DNA: TGCGCCAGCAGCCAAGATGTGGGTGGCGAGCAGTACTTC. Translated: CASSQDVGGEQYF. The chain links TRBV4-1 to TRBJ2-7; the D is unclear. The germline V and J ends were trimmed by 0 bases and 6 bases, with 9 bases remaining between them. The germline V gene has CDR1 MGHRA and CDR2 YSYEKL. The CDR3 length is 13 residues.

In its sample, this clonotype was seen a few times. This chain joins TRBV21-1 and TRBJ2-3. TRBV21-1 is reported as a pseudogene. The CDR3 contains 13 residues. The CDR3 nucleotides are TGTGCCAGCAGCAAAGAGACAAAAGATACGCAGTATTTT. Translated, it gives CASSKETKDTQYF.

For the CDR3, the DNA is TGCAGCGTGGGGGGGCGGGATACGCAGTATTTT. Amino acids: CSVGGRDTQYF. The V gene is TRBV29-1, the J gene TRBJ2-3, with D perhaps matching TRBD2 (7 bases). Germline lookup yields CDR1 SQVTM and CDR2 ANQGSEA. V lost 6 bases and J 6 bases, leaving 10 bases between the germline ends. This CDR3 contains 11 residues.

The CDR3 protein is CASSGLGNLNEKLFF. The CDR3 DNA is TGTGCCAGCAGTGGGTTAGGCAACCTGAATGAAAAACTGTTTTTT. The chain carries TRBV6-1 and TRBJ1-4; D is ambiguous. The V and J ends lost 4 bases and 5 bases respectively, with 14 bases between them. Germline V gene sequence: CDR1 MNHNS, CDR2 SASEGT. The CDR3 contains 15 residues.

This clonotype was picked up a small number of times. The chain combines TRBV7-2 with TRBJ2-5, with TRBD1 matching 7 bases. Per germline, CDR1 SGHTA and CDR2 FQGNSA. The CDR3 spans 14 residues. Germline trimming cut 9 bases from V and 4 bases from J; bases unmatched to any gene: 11. The CDR3 DNA is TGTGCCAGTACCGACAGGGTCGGAGGAGAGACCCAGTACTTC. This encodes CASTDRVGGETQYF.

This clonotype showed up many times. The genes are TRBV27 and TRBJ1-2; possibly TRBD1 for D (6 bases). Trimming shortened V by 6 bases and J by 8 bases, and 16 bases separated the two germline ends. Germline V gene data show CDR1 as MNHEY and CDR2 as SMNVEV (reference sequence). The CDR3 is made up of 13 amino acids. The CDR3 region is CASRSQGFRGYTF. As DNA, the CDR3 is TGTGCCAGCAGATCACAGGGTTTTCGCGGCTACACCTTC.

J is TRBJ2-1 and V is TRBV7-2, with 14 positions matching TRBD2. This CDR3 is built from 19 residues. V was pared by 5 bases and J by 5 bases, with 14 bases of the junction left unmatched. Germline-derived CDR1 and CDR2 are SGHTA and FQGNSA. CDR3 in amino acids: CASSPDGTSGSIINNEQFF. The CDR3 DNA reads TGTGCCAGCAGCCCAGACGGGACTAGCGGGAGTATAATCAACAATGAGCAGTTCTTC.

In its sample, this clonotype was seen a few times. DNA of the CDR3: TGTGCCAGCAGCTTTGGGACAGGGCGTAATTCACCCCTCCACTTT. It translates to CASSFGTGRNSPLHF. V usage is TRBV7-2 and J usage is TRBJ1-6, with TRBD1 matching over 9 bases. With 3 bases clipped from V and 6 bases from J, the junction kept 3 bases outside the gene matches. This CDR3 comprises 15 residues. The germline V gene has CDR1 SGHTA and CDR2 FQGNSA.

The chain combines TRBV2 with TRBJ2-1; 10 bases align to TRBD1. V lost 6 bases and J lost 7; bases outside the gene matches: 6. Germline V lookup: CDR1 SNHLY, CDR2 FYNNEI. CDR3 length: 14 residues. CDR3: CASRAGTGENEQFF. DNA for the CDR3: TGTGCCAGCAGGGCCGGGACAGGGGAGAATGAGCAGTTCTTC.

This clonotype was seen a few times. The rearrangement joins TRBV29-1 to TRBJ2-7; D remains ambiguous. Germline loops: CDR1 SQVTM, CDR2 ANQGSEA. This CDR3 spans 12 amino acids. V lost 1 base and J 6 bases, leaving 10 bases between the germline ends. CDR3 bases: TGCAGCGTTGAAGGTGATGTCGGCGAGCAGTACTTC. Its translation is CSVEGDVGEQYF.

This clonotype has just a few counts. J is TRBJ2-1 and V is TRBV11-3; tentatively, D is TRBD2 (5 bases). Between the trimmed V and J ends, which lost 8 bases and 3 bases, there was a span of 8 bases. This CDR3 has 12 amino acids. Germline loops: CDR1 SGHNT, CDR2 YENEEA. CDR3 sequence: CASGRGYNEQFF. CDR3 coding DNA: TGTGCCAGCGGCCGGGGCTACAATGAGCAGTTCTTC.

In this sample, this clonotype turned up a few times. An end of the junction does not agree with germline; a read error may underlie this. The chain carries TRBV18 and TRBJ2-5; TRBD2 might be the D (5 bases). The CDR3 covers 13 residues. CDR1 and CDR2 from the germline V gene are KGHSH and LQKENI. The chain's CDR3 is CASLPRGGETQYF. The CDR3 DNA reads as TGTGCCAGCTTACCACGCGGCGGGGAGACCCAGTACTTC. Complete variable domain (other parts from reference TRBV18 and TRBJ2-5): NAGVMQNPRHLVRRRGQEARLRCSPMKGHSHVYWYRQLPEEGLKFMVYLQKENIIDESGMPKERFSAEFPKEGPSILRIQQVVRGDSAAYFCASLPRGGETQYFGPGTRLLVL.

In this sample, this clonotype turned up a few times. V usage is TRBV20-1 and J usage is TRBJ2-6; possibly TRBD1 or TRBD2 for D (5 bases each). The V end was cut by 0 bases, the J end by 2 bases, with 14 bases between. The CDR3 runs to 17 residues. Looked up from germline, CDR1 is DFQATT and CDR2 is SNEGSKA (reference sequence). CDR3 in DNA: TGCAGTGCTAGAGATCATTCCCGAGGGGCTGGGGCCAACGTCCTGACTTTC. Protein: CSARDHSRGAGANVLTF.